Each of the 2 T cell receptor beta chains below was sequenced from the same sample in a study of blood T cell repertoires in COVID-19. Using immunoSEQ multiplex PCR, the repertoire was profiled, and TCRdb retains in-frame clones only, with some absent. This table holds fewer than 400,000 clones, roughly 87% found once. Sequenced sample: PBMCs or T cells enriched from blood (not recorded which). The receptors shown here come from a woman aged 18-29 years who had recovered from COVID-19.

The chain employs TRBV6-2 or TRBV6-3 and TRBJ2-3; TRBD2 agrees at 7 bases. There are 18 residues in the CDR3. From germline, CDR1 is MNHEY and CDR2 SVGEGT. V lost 0 bases and J lost 2; bases outside the gene matches: 11. As DNA, the CDR3 is TGTGCCAGCAGTTACTCGAAGGCTAGCGGTACTATCACAGATACGCAGTATTTT. Translation: CASSYSKASGTITDTQYF.

The rearrangement links TRBV3-1 (or the pseudogene TRBV3-2) to TRBJ2-2, with TRBD2 as a possible D gene (5 bases). Trimming left V 4 bases short and J 8 bases short, with 14 bases between. The CDR3 is 14 residues long. From germline, CDR1 is LGHDT and CDR2 YNNKEL (reference sequence). This CDR3 is CASSLRTLGGELFF. The CDR3, as DNA: TGTGCCAGCAGCCTGAGGACTCTCGGGGGGGAGCTGTTTTTT.